Below are 2 T cell receptor beta chains sequenced from a single sample in a study of T cell responses to AZD1222 COVID-19 vaccine. Here immunoSEQ multiplex PCR was the method, and the copy in TCRdb shows in-frame clones only, minus some. Found here are some 130,000 clones, about 91% of them singletons; the top ten hold approximately 3%. The material sequenced was peripheral blood, taken on day 0 of AZD1222 vaccination. These receptors were obtained from an adult in good health.

This chain links TRBV5-8 with TRBJ1-1; TRBD1 matches at 12 bases. With V trimmed by 1 base and J by 4 bases, 5 bases remained unmatched. The CDR3 is made up of 16 amino acids. Per germline, CDR1 SGHTS and CDR2 YDEGEE. Here the CDR3 reads CASSLPGTGGRTEAFF. In DNA form, the CDR3 reads TGTGCCAGCAGCTTGCCCGGGACAGGGGGCCGCACTGAAGCTTTCTTT. Full variable domain (outside the CDR3, taken from reference TRBV5-8 and TRBJ1-1): EAGVTQSPTHLIKTRGQQATLRCSPISGHTSVYWYQQALGLGLQFLLWYDEGEERNRGNFPPRFSGRQFPNYSSELNVNALELEDSALYLCASSLPGTGGRTEAFFGQGTRLTVV.

The rearrangement joins TRBV7-9 to TRBJ2-1, with D uncertain. The V gene's germline CDR1 is SEHNR and CDR2 FQNEAQ (reference sequence). Trimming shortened V by 9 bases and J by 0 bases, and 6 bases separated the two germline ends. The CDR3 extends over 12 amino acids. The CDR3 loop reads CARGSSYNEQFF. The CDR3 coding sequence is TGTGCCAGGGGCAGCTCCTACAATGAGCAGTTCTTC. The complete variable domain, with remaining parts taken from reference TRBV7-9 and TRBJ2-1, reads DTGVSQNPRHKITKRGQNVTFRCDPISEHNRLYWYRQTLGQGPEFLTYFQNEAQLEKSRLLSDRFSAERPKGSFSTLEIQRTEQGDSAMYLCARGSSYNEQFFGPGTRLTVL.